A selection of T cell receptor beta chains follows, all from one sample in a study of blood T cell repertoires in COVID-19. Data came from immunoSEQ multiplex PCR; TCRdb stores just in-frame clones and leaves some out. The table records about 52,000 clones, over 75% of them present only once. The source material was peripheral blood. These receptors came from a man aged 65-85 years with active COVID-19. Each CDR3 is given with its conserved first and last residue. A D gene is named only where the DNA matches it firmly. Expanded clones get a size class; other rows say once, few or many, or leave the size out.

J: TRBJ2-5; V: TRBV5-4; size: -; length: 17; D: -; DNA: TGTGCCAGCAGCCGAGCAAGCGGCAGACTGTACCAAGAGACCCAGTACTTC; CDR3: CASSRASGRLYQETQYF
J: TRBJ1-4; V: TRBV18; size: -; length: 18; D: TRBD1; DNA: TGTGCCAGCTCGTCAGGAACCGCAGGGGGTCTTGATAATGAAAAACTGTTTTTT; CDR3: CASSSGTAGGLDNEKLFF
J: TRBJ1-6; V: TRBV5-1; size: -; length: 15; D: TRBD1; DNA: TGCGCCAGCAGGCCGGGACAGGGAGATAATTCACCCCTCCACTTT; CDR3: CASRPGQGDNSPLHF
J: TRBJ2-5; V: TRBV18; size: -; length: 12; D: -; DNA: TGTGCCAGCTCACCACCGCGGGAGACCCAGTACTTC; CDR3: CASSPPRETQYF
J: TRBJ2-3; V: TRBV13; size: once; length: 15; D: TRBD2; DNA: TGTGCCAGCAGCCTCTGGACTAGCGGGGCCCCTACGCAGTATTTT; CDR3: CASSLWTSGAPTQYF
J: TRBJ1-3; V: TRBV14; size: few; length: 15; D: TRBD1; DNA: TGTGCCAGCAGCCGCCGGAGGGGGCGAGGAAACACCATATATTTT; CDR3: CASSRRRGRGNTIYF
J: TRBJ1-6; V: TRBV27; size: -; length: 13; D: TRBD1; DNA: TGTGCCAGCAGTGAGACAGGGTTTTCACCCCTCCACTTT; CDR3: CASSETGFSPLHF
J: TRBJ2-4; V: TRBV7-8; size: -; length: 15; D: TRBD2; DNA: TGTGCCAGCAGCTTTGGGGGGGATCAGAAAAACATTCAGTACTTC; CDR3: CASSFGGDQKNIQYF
J: TRBJ2-7; V: TRBV5-4; size: -; length: 14; D: TRBD2; DNA: TGTGCCAGCAGCCAACTCGCGGGGGCCTACGAGCAGTACTTC; CDR3: CASSQLAGAYEQYF
J: TRBJ1-6; V: TRBV2; size: -; length: 15; D: -; DNA: TGTGCCAGCAGTGAAGCCAGGGACTATAATTCACCCCTCCACTTT; CDR3: CASSEARDYNSPLHF
J: TRBJ1-4; V: TRBV11-2; size: -; length: 17; D: TRBD1; DNA: TGTGCCAGCAGCTTAAGTATCGGACAGGGGGTTAATGAAAAACTGTTTTTT; CDR3: CASSLSIGQGVNEKLFF
J: TRBJ1-1; V: TRBV18; size: -; length: 15; D: -; DNA: TGTGCCAGCTCACCATCATGGGGCCGGAACACTGAAGCTTTCTTT; CDR3: CASSPSWGRNTEAFF
J: TRBJ1-5; V: TRBV12-3/TRBV12-4; size: -; length: 13; D: -; DNA: TGTGCCAGCAGTTTCCAAGCGGATCAGCCCCAGCATTTT; CDR3: CASSFQADQPQHF
J: TRBJ2-1; V: TRBV21-1; size: -; length: 16; D: -; DNA: TGTGCCAGCAGCGGATCCGGGACAGGGGATGATGTTGAGCAGTTCTTC; CDR3: CASSGSGTGDDVEQFF
J: TRBJ2-3; V: TRBV24-1; size: -; length: 13; D: -; DNA: TGTGCCACCAGTGCAGCGGGCACAGATACGCAGTATTTT; CDR3: CATSAAGTDTQYF
J: TRBJ1-6; V: TRBV19; size: -; length: 13; D: -; DNA: TGTGCCAGTAAGGGTCCGGGGAATTCACCCCTCCACTTT; CDR3: CASKGPGNSPLHF
J: TRBJ1-2; V: TRBV5-1; size: -; length: 15; D: -; DNA: TGCGCCAGCAGCTTCCGCTTATGGGGGGATGTTGGCTACACCTTC; CDR3: CASSFRLWGDVGYTF
J: TRBJ2-3; V: TRBV7-2; size: -; length: 13; D: -; DNA: TGTGCCAGCAGCCCCAGGGACACAGATACGCAGTATTTT; CDR3: CASSPRDTDTQYF
J: TRBJ1-3; V: TRBV9; size: -; length: 14; D: -; DNA: TGTGCCAGCAGCAAAGGGGAAACTGGAAACACCATATATTTT; CDR3: CASSKGETGNTIYF
J: TRBJ1-1; V: TRBV6-6; size: -; length: 14; D: -; DNA: TGTGCCAGCAGTTACTCTCCGTCGGGGACTGAAGCTTTCTTT; CDR3: CASSYSPSGTEAFF
J: TRBJ2-3; V: TRBV6-5; size: -; length: 15; D: TRBD1; DNA: TGTGCCAGCAGTTACCGTGACAGGGTCACAGATACGCAGTATTTT; CDR3: CASSYRDRVTDTQYF
J: TRBJ2-5; V: TRBV7-2; size: few; length: 19; D: TRBD2; DNA: TGTGCCAGCAGCTTAGGGCCCCGACTAGCGGGGGCCCTGATGAAGGCCCAGTACTTC; CDR3: CASSLGPRLAGALMKAQYF
J: TRBJ2-7; V: TRBV7-8; size: -; length: 12; D: -; DNA: TGTGCCAGCAGCCCGTACAGGGACGAGCAGTACTTC; CDR3: CASSPYRDEQYF
J: TRBJ2-2; V: TRBV7-2; size: -; length: 16; D: -; DNA: TGTGCCAGCAGCTTAGAACCCAGTACCAACACCGGGGAGCTGTTTTTT; CDR3: CASSLEPSTNTGELFF
J: TRBJ2-1; V: TRBV2; size: -; length: 14; D: TRBD1; DNA: TGTGCCAGCGGAGGAACAGGGGTTTCCGGTGAGCAGTTCTTC; CDR3: CASGGTGVSGEQFF
J: TRBJ1-1; V: TRBV25-1; size: -; length: 16; D: TRBD1; DNA: TGTGCCAGCAGTCCGACGAGGACAGGGACGTACACTGAAGCTTTCTTT; CDR3: CASSPTRTGTYTEAFF
J: TRBJ1-1; V: TRBV6-2/TRBV6-3; size: -; length: 15; D: -; DNA: TGTGCCAGCAGTCAAGACTTCTTCGTGGGGAGTGAAGCTTTCTTT; CDR3: CASSQDFFVGSEAFF
J: TRBJ1-2; V: TRBV19; size: once; length: 13; D: -; DNA: TGTGCCAGTACCACTGGACCGCGGGGTGGCTACACCTTC; CDR3: CASTTGPRGGYTF
J: TRBJ1-1; V: TRBV19; size: once; length: 15; D: -; DNA: TGTGCCAGTAGTATAGGGGCTGGGGGGTTCACTGAAGCTTTCTTT; CDR3: CASSIGAGGFTEAFF
J: TRBJ2-1; V: TRBV9; size: once; length: 15; D: -; DNA: TGTGCCAGCAGCGTAGAGGGGGGGCCCTACAATGAGCAGTTCTTC; CDR3: CASSVEGGPYNEQFF
J: TRBJ1-4; V: TRBV18; size: -; length: 17; D: -; DNA: TGTGCCAGCTCACCACCGGACAGCTTCGCGGCTAATGAAAAACTGTTTTTT; CDR3: CASSPPDSFAANEKLFF
J: TRBJ2-7; V: TRBV5-4; size: -; length: 16; D: TRBD1; DNA: TGTGCCAGCAGCTTGGGTGACAGGGGGCTGAGAAACGAGCAGTACTTC; CDR3: CASSLGDRGLRNEQYF
J: TRBJ1-2; V: TRBV5-1; size: -; length: 14; D: -; DNA: TGCGCCAGCAGCTTGGCCCGAGCAGGGTATGGCTACACCTTC; CDR3: CASSLARAGYGYTF
J: TRBJ2-1; V: TRBV2; size: -; length: 16; D: TRBD2; DNA: TGTGCCAGCAGTGAAGCGCTTCCGGGGGGGCCGGATGAGCAGTTCTTC; CDR3: CASSEALPGGPDEQFF
J: TRBJ2-1; V: TRBV5-1; size: -; length: 15; D: -; DNA: TGCGCCAGCCGTCCTCAGCGACAGAGGTTGAATGAGCAGTTCTTC; CDR3: CASRPQRQRLNEQFF
J: TRBJ1-2; V: TRBV7-8; size: -; length: 14; D: -; DNA: TGTGCCAGCAGCTTAGGCACGGCTAACTATGGCTACACCTTC; CDR3: CASSLGTANYGYTF
J: TRBJ1-5; V: TRBV6-2/TRBV6-3; size: -; length: 16; D: TRBD1; DNA: TGTGCCAGCAGTTTCACCCGACAGGGAAGGACACAGCCCCAGCATTTT; CDR3: CASSFTRQGRTQPQHF
J: TRBJ2-1; V: TRBV6-5; size: -; length: 15; D: -; DNA: TGTGCCAGCAGGACGGACAGAGACTCCTACAATGAGCAGTTCTTC; CDR3: CASRTDRDSYNEQFF
J: TRBJ2-1; V: TRBV2; size: -; length: 16; D: TRBD2; DNA: TGTGCCGCAGAGGACGTTCCGGCGGGGGGGCTTAATGAGCAGTTCTTC; CDR3: CAAEDVPAGGLNEQFF
J: TRBJ2-2; V: TRBV9; size: -; length: 15; D: TRBD1; DNA: TGTGCCAGCAGCCCCCGGACAGGATGGACCGGGGAGCTGTTTTTT; CDR3: CASSPRTGWTGELFF
J: TRBJ1-6; V: TRBV12-5; size: once; length: 17; D: TRBD1; DNA: TGTGCTAGTGGTTTGGTACACTTTCCAGGGGGGCATTCACCCCTCCACTTT; CDR3: CASGLVHFPGGHSPLHF
J: TRBJ2-3; V: TRBV2; size: -; length: 16; D: -; DNA: TGTGCCAGCAGTGACCCCGCGGGGCCGAGCACAGATACGCAGTATTTT; CDR3: CASSDPAGPSTDTQYF
J: TRBJ1-1; V: TRBV18; size: -; length: 13; D: -; DNA: TGTGCCAGCTCACCAAGCAGGGATACTGAAGCTTTCTTT; CDR3: CASSPSRDTEAFF
J: TRBJ2-7; V: TRBV5-1; size: -; length: 16; D: TRBD1; DNA: TGCGCCAGCAGCTTAGGACAGGGGGCCCTCTCCTACGAGCAGTACTTC; CDR3: CASSLGQGALSYEQYF
J: TRBJ1-2; V: TRBV5-6; size: -; length: 15; D: -; DNA: TGTGCCAGCAACGACCGGGGGAGAGGGCCCTATGGCTACACCTTC; CDR3: CASNDRGRGPYGYTF
J: TRBJ2-1; V: TRBV9; size: -; length: 14; D: -; DNA: TGTGCCAGCAGCGTAGGGTCAACAGGCAATGAGCAGTTCTTC; CDR3: CASSVGSTGNEQFF
J: TRBJ2-2; V: TRBV6-2/TRBV6-3; size: -; length: 12; D: -; DNA: TGTGCCAGCAGTTTTCGGGGCGGGGAGCTGTTTTTT; CDR3: CASSFRGGELFF
J: TRBJ2-7; V: TRBV7-9; size: few; length: 14; D: -; DNA: TGTGCCAGCGCCTGGGGCGCAGGGTTTGGCGAGCAGTACTTC; CDR3: CASAWGAGFGEQYF
J: TRBJ2-1; V: TRBV4-3; size: -; length: 12; D: -; DNA: TGCGCCAGCAGAGGGGGGGGCCCTGAGCAGTTCTTC; CDR3: CASRGGGPEQFF
J: TRBJ1-1; V: TRBV6-5; size: -; length: 13; D: TRBD1; DNA: TGTGCCAGCAATTACAGGGGAAACACTGAAGCTTTCTTT; CDR3: CASNYRGNTEAFF
J: TRBJ1-2; V: TRBV7-2; size: -; length: 12; D: -; DNA: TGTGCCAGCAGCCCGACATACTATGGCTACACCTTC; CDR3: CASSPTYYGYTF
J: TRBJ1-1; V: TRBV3-1/TRBV3-2; size: -; length: 20; D: TRBD1; DNA: TGTGCCAGCAGCCAAGTTCCAGCCCCCCGGGACAGGGGTGGTGGCACTGAAGCTTTCTTT; CDR3: CASSQVPAPRDRGGGTEAFF
J: TRBJ1-1; V: TRBV9; size: once; length: 15; D: -; DNA: TGTGCCAGCAGTCCCACAAGACTGATGAACACTGAAGCTTTCTTT; CDR3: CASSPTRLMNTEAFF
J: TRBJ2-5; V: TRBV9; size: -; length: 17; D: -; DNA: TGTGCCAGCAGCGTAGGCCCCGACTGGCGGGCGCAAGAGACCCAGTACTTC; CDR3: CASSVGPDWRAQETQYF
J: TRBJ2-5; V: TRBV3-1/TRBV3-2; size: -; length: 14; D: -; DNA: TGTGCCAGCAGCCAAGTTAGGGGCCGGGAGACCCAGTACTTC; CDR3: CASSQVRGRETQYF
J: TRBJ2-2; V: TRBV6-5; size: -; length: 16; D: TRBD1; DNA: TGTGCCAGCAGTTTTCAGACAGGGGTGAATACCGGGGAGCTGTTTTTT; CDR3: CASSFQTGVNTGELFF
J: TRBJ2-3; V: TRBV9; size: -; length: 12; D: -; DNA: TGTGCCAGCAGCTGTCTCACAGATACGCAGTATTTT; CDR3: CASSCLTDTQYF
J: TRBJ2-1; V: TRBV7-9; size: once; length: 13; D: -; DNA: TGTGCCAGCAGCTTAAACATCTACAATGAGCAGTTCTTC; CDR3: CASSLNIYNEQFF